The following is a T cell receptor (beta chain) sequence with its context. In the authors' methods: How many nucleated cells were present was estimated from reference gene primer amplification. Using immunoSEQ multiplex PCR, the repertoire was profiled, and TCRdb retains in-frame clones only, with some absent. That table furnishes V, J and clone size, whereas the DNA furnished D and trimming. Here the sample spans 130,000 or so clones, roughly 84% being singletons. The source of the sample is a study of blood T cell repertoires in COVID-19. Study summary: T cells, B-cell-depleted T cells, or PBMCs provided the cDNA or gDNA that served as material.

CDR3 length equals 14 residues. Trimming at V came to 4 bases and at J to 8 bases, leaving 5 bases not matched to a gene. Germline CDR1 reads SGHTA; CDR2 reads FQGNSA. V usage is TRBV7-2 and J usage is TRBJ1-2, with 12 bases that match TRBD1. This sequence was found in a man in his sixties with acute or convalescent COVID-19. Sequenced material: peripheral blood. The CDR3 DNA reads TGTGCCAGCAGCTGGGGACAGGGGGCTGGAGGCTACACCTTC. Its translation is CASSWGQGAGGYTF.